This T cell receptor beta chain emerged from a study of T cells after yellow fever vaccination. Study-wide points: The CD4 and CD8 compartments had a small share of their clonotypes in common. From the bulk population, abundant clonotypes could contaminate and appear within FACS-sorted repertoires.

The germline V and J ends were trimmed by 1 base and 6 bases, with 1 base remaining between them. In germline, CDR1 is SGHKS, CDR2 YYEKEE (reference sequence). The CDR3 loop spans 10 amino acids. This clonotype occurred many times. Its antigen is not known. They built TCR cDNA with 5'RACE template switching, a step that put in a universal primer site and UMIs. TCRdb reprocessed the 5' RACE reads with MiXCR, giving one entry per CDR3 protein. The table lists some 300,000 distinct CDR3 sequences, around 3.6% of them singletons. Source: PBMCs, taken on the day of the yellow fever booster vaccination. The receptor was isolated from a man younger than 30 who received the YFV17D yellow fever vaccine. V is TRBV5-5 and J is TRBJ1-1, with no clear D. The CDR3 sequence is CASSLSEAFF. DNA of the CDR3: TGTGCCAGCAGCTTGTCTGAAGCTTTCTTT. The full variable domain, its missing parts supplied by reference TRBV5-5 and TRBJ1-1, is DAGVTQSPTHLIKTRGQQVTLRCSPISGHKSVSWYQQVLGQGPQFIFQYYEKEERGRGNFPDRFSARQFPNYSSELNVNALLLGDSALYLCASSLSEAFFGQGTRLTVV.